What follows describes a single T cell receptor (beta chain). The antigen is not known. Assay: immunoSEQ multiplex PCR; the TCRdb copy retains only in-frame clones and omits some. Found here are 1,000 to 1,500 clones, roughly 60% of them singletons; the top ten hold 42%. Trimming cost V 3 bases and J 0 bases, with 8 bases left between them. The CDR3 consists of 14 residues. CDR1 and CDR2 from the germline V gene are SEHNR and FQNEAQ (reference sequence). The data belong to a study of T cell therapy after organ transplantation. Turning to the study itself: A median of 1.92 x 10^8 CMV-specific T cells was infused in 2 to 6 doses. Broader study findings: Post-therapy reconstitution appeared to include transferred and endogenous clonotypes. Concurrent antirejection and antiviral drugs remain unassessed confounders.

As for time point: 20-29 weeks after completion of therapy. These patients had received solid-organ transplants and had drug-resistant or recurrent cytomegalovirus. This receptor was obtained from a human patient who had received a solid organ transplant and had CMV disease. The T cells may come from the graft donor. This chain joins TRBV7-9 and TRBJ2-5, with D possibly TRBD1 on 5 matching bases. Sequencing was performed on CD8+ T cells from blood, taken after autologous CMV-specific T cell therapy. The CDR3 is CASSFGANQETQYF. In DNA form, the CDR3 reads TGTGCCAGCAGCTTTGGGGCGAACCAAGAGACCCAGTACTTC. The entire variable domain, with the rest obtained from reference TRBV7-9 and TRBJ2-5, is as follows: DTGVSQNPRHKITKRGQNVTFRCDPISEHNRLYWYRQTLGQGPEFLTYFQNEAQLEKSRLLSDRFSAERPKGSFSTLEIQRTEQGDSAMYLCASSFGANQETQYFGPGTRLLVL.